This T cell receptor beta chain was captured in a study of T-cell memory formation after mild COVID-19. Looked up from germline, CDR1 is SGHTA and CDR2 is FQGTGA. The CDR3 has 15 amino acids. Between the trimmed V and J ends, which lost 5 bases and 1 base, there was a span of 13 bases. Constant-segment primers served in 5'RACE that generated TCR alpha and TCR beta cDNA libraries bearing sample barcodes and UMIs. TCRdb recomputed calls from the 5' RACE reads with MiXCR, one row per CDR3 protein. The repertoire includes 190,000 or so distinct CDR3 sequences, 10% of them detected once, and just over 3% sits in the top ten.

What was sequenced was PBMCs or a T cell subset sorted from them (not recorded which). The chain links TRBV7-3 to TRBJ2-3, with D tentatively TRBD2 (5 bases). The TCR comes from a man between 18 and 35 years old who had mild COVID-19 (a few samples of this study predate the infection). Cell type and time point are not known. CDR3 amino acids: CASSPRRSRTDTQYF. In nucleotides, the CDR3 is TGTGCCAGCAGCCCCAGGAGGTCTCGCACAGATACGCAGTATTTT. Drawing the rest from reference TRBV7-3 and TRBJ2-3, the complete variable domain is GAGVSQTPSNKVTEKGKYVELRCDPISGHTALYWYRQSLGQGPEFLIYFQGTGAADDSGLPNDRFFAVRPEGSVSTLKIQRTERGDSAVYLCASSPRRSRTDTQYFGPGTRLTVL.